Described below is a single TCR beta chain sequence and its context. Antigen: not known. Two oligonucleotides, mixed equimolar, formed the beta constant-region primer covering TRBC1 and TRBC2. Ligated cDNA was amplified by four rounds of PCR with nested alpha and beta constant-region primers and SP2. The cDNA 3' end received a ligated single-stranded oligonucleotide carrying the SP2 primer and a 12-nucleotide UMI. One entry per CDR3 protein results from TCRdb running MiXCR on the UMI-ligation and nested PCR reads. The table includes some 82,000 distinct CDR3 sequences, around 9% detected once. This sample was included in a study of naive and memory T cell subsets. Four subsets defined by CD45RA and CD27 were sorted after CD3, CD4, CD8 and live/dead staining. Study-wide results and caveats: There was no ground truth to check naive and memory subset results.

Germline CDR1 is SEHNR and CDR2 is FQNEAQ (reference sequence). The junction had 4 bases not matched to a gene; V was cut back by 1 base and J by 2 bases. There are 16 residues in the CDR3. The clonotype was recovered from a human donor in good health. The sample comprised naive CD8+ T cells from blood. V usage is TRBV7-9 and J usage is TRBJ2-2, with TRBD2 matching 7 bases. The CDR3 protein is CASSLDGRLNTGELFF. CDR3 DNA sequence: TGTGCCAGCAGCTTAGACGGGAGGCTAAACACCGGGGAGCTGTTTTTT.